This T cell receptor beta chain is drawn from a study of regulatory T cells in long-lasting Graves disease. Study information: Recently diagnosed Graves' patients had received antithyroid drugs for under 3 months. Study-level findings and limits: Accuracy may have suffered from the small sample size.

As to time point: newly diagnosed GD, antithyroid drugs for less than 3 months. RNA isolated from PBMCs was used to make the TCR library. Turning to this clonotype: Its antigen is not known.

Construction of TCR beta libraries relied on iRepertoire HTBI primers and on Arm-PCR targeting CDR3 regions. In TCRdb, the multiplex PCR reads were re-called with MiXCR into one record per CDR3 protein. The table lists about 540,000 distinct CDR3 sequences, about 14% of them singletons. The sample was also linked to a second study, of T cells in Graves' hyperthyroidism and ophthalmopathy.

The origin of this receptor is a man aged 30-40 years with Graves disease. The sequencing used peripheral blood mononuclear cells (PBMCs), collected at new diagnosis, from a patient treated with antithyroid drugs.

CDR3 sequence: CASTGSGGLENTEAFF. The CDR3 DNA reads TGCGCCAGCACCGGTTCCGGGGGCTTGGAGAACACTGAAGCTTTCTTT. The chain carries TRBV5-1 and TRBJ1-1; maybe TRBD1 (6 bases). V was clipped by 6 bases and J by 1 base, with 19 bases between them. CDR1 and CDR2 from the germline V gene are SGHRS and YFSETQ. CDR3 length: 16 amino acids.